This TCR beta chain was captured in a study of T cell responses to AZD1222 COVID-19 vaccine. Study as a whole: Samples with a second dose at about 4 or about 12 weeks were pooled together. Whole-study results and caveats: Donor demographics were predominantly white British with a female majority; clonal diversity may be underestimated. Reports say nearly half of spike-specific TCRs go after unmutated variant regions. Spike as a whole was targeted by vaccine-associated CD4 TCRs, dominant at 160-218 and 743-854.

Sequenced by immunoSEQ multiplex PCR; TCRdb stores in-frame clones only, minus some. The sample holds 100,000 to 150,000 clones, roughly nine tenths seen once. For this clone: Its antigen is not known.

Germline V lookup: CDR1 LGHDT, CDR2 YNNKEL (reference sequence). V lost 0 bases and J 7 bases, leaving 9 bases between the germline ends. This CDR3 is 13 amino acids long. This sequence joins TRBV3-1 (or the pseudogene TRBV3-2) and TRBJ1-1; D not certain. The receptor comes from an adult in good health. The specimen was peripheral blood, collected on day 0 of AZD1222 vaccination. The CDR3 DNA reads as TGTGCCAGCAGCCAAGATCTAGGTAGTGAAGCTTTCTTT. It encodes CASSQDLGSEAFF.